This T cell receptor (beta chain) was sequenced during a study of blood T cells in healthy people across ages (dated by TCRdb to 2015 to 2017). Some background on the complete study: Template switching captured roughly one uniquely barcoded TCR beta cDNA molecule per two T cells in model experiments. Age-related changes in TCR beta repertoire diversity were measured in the study by deep sequencing normalized with unique cDNA molecular identifiers. To avoid experimental bias, donors of different ages were distributed randomly across sequencing lanes. The donors were split into four age groups: young (average around 15 years), middle-aged (nearly 40), aged (more than 60) and long-lived (over 80). For two donors (one aged 18 to 30 and one aged 80 or older), the study analyzed two additional independent replicas of 1 million unique cDNA reads from the same blood draw. Here is what the overall study found, with its caveats: Observed TCR beta diversity correlated strongly with the percentage of naive T cells measured by flow cytometry. Observed TCR beta diversity per million T cells fell roughly linearly with age, and a significant reduction was already apparent by age approximately 41. Because profiling used bulk unsorted PBMCs, naive and antigen-experienced compartments could not be compared conclusively. Because donor CMV infection status was unknown, age-related changes in expanded clonotypes were potentially confounded. Estimates of total diversity based on one million sequenced T cells were regarded as lower bounds and as underestimates. Compared with the aged group, the long-lived group had more naive CD4+ T cells, fewer expanded clones and increased TCR diversity, suggesting age selection.

The V and J ends are trimmed by 1 base and 4 bases, leaving 17 bases between them. The CDR3, from cysteine to phenylalanine, totals 17 residues. Just the 51-base CDR3 DNA is kept, in frame starting at base 1. Based on the germline V gene (reference sequence), the CDR1 and CDR2 sequences are MNHNY and SVGAGI. A note on this clonotype: The antigen it binds to is not known. Base qualities are not at hand, and no much larger clone is one base apart.

Systemically healthy Caucasian individuals from Russia, approximately 39 in total and aged roughly 6 to 100 years, were included as donors. Each donor gave 9 to 10 milliliters of peripheral blood, collected into EDTA-treated Vacutainer tubes. Ficoll-Paque density-gradient centrifugation was used to isolate PBMCs, with at least 6 million obtained per sample. Total RNA, at least 6 micrograms per sample, was extracted from PBMCs with Trizol reagent. For every donor, flow cytometry on a PBMC aliquot measured the percentage of naive CD45RAhigh/CD27high T cells. Libraries were prepared through 5' RACE. TCRdb lists the instrument as Illumina HiSeq 2500. A second PCR of about 7 to 12 cycles was run with a J-beta primer mix and a sample-barcoded 5' primer. A unique molecular identifier was introduced onto each TCR beta cDNA molecule by a template-switch 5' adaptor carrying 12 random nucleotides. Each sample yielded at least 2.5 million CDR3-containing paired-end reads. The Mint cDNA synthesis kit, primed by a TRBC-specific oligonucleotide, was used to synthesize first-strand cDNA from all RNA. Following uracil-DNA glycosylase treatment, a first 18-cycle PCR with universal primers M1SS and BC2_uni_R was performed on all cDNA. In the authors' own workflow: For normalization, 1 million high-quality reads, each with a distinct molecular identifier, were randomly selected from each sample. Reads sharing molecular identifiers were discarded rather than binned into consensus sequences. MiTCR, with a Q25 quality threshold and the strictest error-elimination algorithm, was used for CDR3 identification, clonotype clustering and error correction. Lower-bound total TCR beta diversity was estimated with a nonparametric unseen species model using Euler transformation. TCRdb redid the processing of the public reads, applying fastp at Q25 and MiXCR, and retained in-frame beta chains. Entries that share a CDR3 protein sequence are merged under the most common genes and DNA. The V and J calls and clone size come from TCRdb's table, not from the authors' own analysis. The sample table shows around 900,000 distinct CDR3 sequences, and about 53% are seen once. Of the sample, about 21% falls within the top ten clones.

Sequenced: blood. The sequence joins TRBV6-6 to TRBJ1-5, with the D segment identity uncertain. This sequence originates from a woman aged 55-75 years in good health. CDR3 sequence: CASSYLFESGYNQPQHF. The DNA sequence is given as TGTGCCAGCAGTTACTTATTTGAGTCAGGCTATAATCAGCCCCAGCATTTT.